Included here is one TCR beta chain sequence, with context. The same CDR3 also results from other DNA sequences found in this sample. Repertoires were generated with immunoSEQ multiplex PCR, while TCRdb's copy carries only in-frame clones and drops some. The sample yields about 2.4 million clones, approximately 90% seen once. These data come from a study of shared clonotypes between healthy human individuals. The source material was naive CD4+ T cells sorted from blood. As to subset: CD45RA+ positively selected. The source of this sequence is a man between 18 and 29 years old in good health.

The CDR3 region has the DNA TGCGCCAGCAGCTTGGAGGGCGGGCGCTACAATGAGCAGTTCTTC. This gives the protein CASSLEGGRYNEQFF. The chain links TRBV5-1 to TRBJ2-1, with D perhaps matching TRBD2 (5 bases). The length of the CDR3 is 15 residues. CDR1 and CDR2 (germline): SGHRS, YFSETQ. The V end was cut by 0 bases, the J end by 3 bases, with 10 bases between.